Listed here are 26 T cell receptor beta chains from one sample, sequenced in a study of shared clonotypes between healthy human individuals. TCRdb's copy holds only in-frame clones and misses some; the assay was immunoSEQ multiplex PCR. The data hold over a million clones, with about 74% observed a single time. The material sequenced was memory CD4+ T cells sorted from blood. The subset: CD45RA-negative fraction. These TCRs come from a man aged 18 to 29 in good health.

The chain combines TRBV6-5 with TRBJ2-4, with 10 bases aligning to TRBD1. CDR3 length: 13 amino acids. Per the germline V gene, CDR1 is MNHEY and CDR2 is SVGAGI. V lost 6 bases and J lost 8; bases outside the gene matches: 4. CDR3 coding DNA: TGTGCCAGCAGGCGGGACAGGGGCTACATTCAGTACTTC. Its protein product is CASRRDRGYIQYF.

CDR3 protein: CASRPDRGTNSPLHF. The CDR3 bases are TGTGCCAGCAGGCCTGACAGGGGGACAAATTCACCCCTCCACTTT. The chain is built from TRBV6-1 and TRBJ1-6; 9 nucleotides line up with TRBD1. V shed 6 bases and J 7 bases; nucleotides not matched to a gene: 7. CDR1 is MNHNS and CDR2 is SASEGT in the germline V gene. This CDR3 is built from 15 residues.

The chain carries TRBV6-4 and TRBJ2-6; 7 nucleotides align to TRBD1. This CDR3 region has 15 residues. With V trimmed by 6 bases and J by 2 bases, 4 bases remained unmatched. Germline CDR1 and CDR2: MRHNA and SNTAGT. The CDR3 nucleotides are TGTGCCAGCAGGTACGACAGGGCTGGGGCCAACGTCCTGACTTTC. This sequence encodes CASRYDRAGANVLTF.

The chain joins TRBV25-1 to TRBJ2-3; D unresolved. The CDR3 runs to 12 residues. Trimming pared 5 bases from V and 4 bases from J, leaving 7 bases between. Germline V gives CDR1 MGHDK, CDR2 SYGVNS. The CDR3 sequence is CASSLLPDTQYF. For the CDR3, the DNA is TGTGCCAGCAGTCTCTTGCCAGATACGCAGTATTTT.

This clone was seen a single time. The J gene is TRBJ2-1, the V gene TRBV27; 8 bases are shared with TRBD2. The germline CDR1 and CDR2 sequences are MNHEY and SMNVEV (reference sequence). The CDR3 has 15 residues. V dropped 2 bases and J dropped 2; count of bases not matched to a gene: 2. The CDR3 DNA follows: TGTGCCAGCAGTTTAGCGGGAGGTACCTACAATGAGCAGTTCTTC. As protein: CASSLAGGTYNEQFF.

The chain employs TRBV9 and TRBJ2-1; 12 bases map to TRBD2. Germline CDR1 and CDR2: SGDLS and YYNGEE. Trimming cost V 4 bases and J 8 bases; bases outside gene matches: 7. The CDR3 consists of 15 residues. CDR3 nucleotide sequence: TGTGCCAGCAGCTTTGCGACTAGCGGGAGAGATGAGCAGTTCTTC. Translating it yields CASSFATSGRDEQFF.

The CDR3 DNA reads as TGTGCCTGGGGGGACGGCCTGACAGCCTCGAACACCGGGGAGCTGTTTTTT. Amino acid sequence: CAWGDGLTASNTGELFF. The genes are TRBV30 and TRBJ2-2; D may match TRBD1 or TRBD2 (5 bases each). CDR1 is GTSNPN, CDR2 SVGIG, per germline (reference sequence). This CDR3 spans 17 amino acids. V lost 5 bases and J 0 bases, leaving 19 bases between the germline ends.

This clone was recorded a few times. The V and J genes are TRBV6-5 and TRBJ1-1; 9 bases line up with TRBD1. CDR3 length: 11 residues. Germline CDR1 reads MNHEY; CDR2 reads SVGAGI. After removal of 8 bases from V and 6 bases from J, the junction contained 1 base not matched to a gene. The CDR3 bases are TGTGCCAGCGGGGACAGGGCTGAAGCTTTCTTT. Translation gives CASGDRAEAFF.

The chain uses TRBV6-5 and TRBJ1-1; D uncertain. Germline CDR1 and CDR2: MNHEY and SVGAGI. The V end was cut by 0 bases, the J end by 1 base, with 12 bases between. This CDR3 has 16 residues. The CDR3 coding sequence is TGTGCCAGCAGTTACTCGATGGTTTCAGAGAACACTGAAGCTTTCTTT. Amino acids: CASSYSMVSENTEAFF.

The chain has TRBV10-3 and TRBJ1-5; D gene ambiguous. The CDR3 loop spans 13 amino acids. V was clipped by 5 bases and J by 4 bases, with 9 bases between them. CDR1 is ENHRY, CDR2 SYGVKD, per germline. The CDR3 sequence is CAISRAENQPQHF. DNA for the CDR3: TGTGCCATCAGTCGGGCAGAAAATCAGCCCCAGCATTTT.

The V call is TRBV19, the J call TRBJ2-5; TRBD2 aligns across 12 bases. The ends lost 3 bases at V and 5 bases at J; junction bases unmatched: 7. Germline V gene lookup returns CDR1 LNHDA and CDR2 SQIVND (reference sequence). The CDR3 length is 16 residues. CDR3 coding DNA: TGTGCCAGTAGTATGGCTAGCGGGGGGGTTAGGGAGACCCAGTACTTC. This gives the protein CASSMASGGVRETQYF.

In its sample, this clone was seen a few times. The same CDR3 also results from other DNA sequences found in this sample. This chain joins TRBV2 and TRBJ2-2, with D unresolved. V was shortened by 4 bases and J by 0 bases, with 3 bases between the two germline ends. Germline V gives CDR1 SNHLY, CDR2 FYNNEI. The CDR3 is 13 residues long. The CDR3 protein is CASSAANTGELFF. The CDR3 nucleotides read TGTGCCAGCAGTGCGGCGAACACCGGGGAGCTGTTTTTT.

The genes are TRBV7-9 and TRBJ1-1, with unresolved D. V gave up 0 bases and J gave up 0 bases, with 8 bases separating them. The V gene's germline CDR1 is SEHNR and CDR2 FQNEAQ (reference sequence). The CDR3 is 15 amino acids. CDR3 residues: CASSLAQPLNTEAFF. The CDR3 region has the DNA TGTGCCAGCAGCTTAGCCCAACCCCTGAACACTGAAGCTTTCTTT.

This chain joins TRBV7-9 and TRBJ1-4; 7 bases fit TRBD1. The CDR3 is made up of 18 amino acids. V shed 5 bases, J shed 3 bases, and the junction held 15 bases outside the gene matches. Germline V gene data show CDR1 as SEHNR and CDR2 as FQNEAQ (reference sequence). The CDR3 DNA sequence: TGTGCCAGCAGCACAGGGGTGGGGGAGACCACGGCTAATGAAAAACTGTTTTTT. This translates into CASSTGVGETTANEKLFF.

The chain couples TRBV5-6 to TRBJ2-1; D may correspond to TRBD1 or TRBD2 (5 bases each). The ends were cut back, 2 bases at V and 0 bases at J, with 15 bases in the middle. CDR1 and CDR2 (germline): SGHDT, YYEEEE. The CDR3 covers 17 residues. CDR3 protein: CASSLNPGTTSYNEQFF. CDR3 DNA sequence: TGTGCCAGCAGCTTAAATCCCGGGACCACCTCCTACAATGAGCAGTTCTTC.

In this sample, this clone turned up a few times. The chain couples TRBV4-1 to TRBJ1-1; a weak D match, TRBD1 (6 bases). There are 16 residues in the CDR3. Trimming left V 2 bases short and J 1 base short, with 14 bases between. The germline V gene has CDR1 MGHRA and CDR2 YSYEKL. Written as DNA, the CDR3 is TGCGCCAGCAGCCAACAAAGACAGGATTGGAACACTGAAGCTTTCTTT. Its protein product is CASSQQRQDWNTEAFF.

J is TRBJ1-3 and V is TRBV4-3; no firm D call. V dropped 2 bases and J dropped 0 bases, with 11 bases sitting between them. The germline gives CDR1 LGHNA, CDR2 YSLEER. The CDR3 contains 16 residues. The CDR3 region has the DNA TGCGCCAGCAGCCAAAACCTAATCAGCTCTGGAAACACCATATATTTT. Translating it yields CASSQNLISSGNTIYF.

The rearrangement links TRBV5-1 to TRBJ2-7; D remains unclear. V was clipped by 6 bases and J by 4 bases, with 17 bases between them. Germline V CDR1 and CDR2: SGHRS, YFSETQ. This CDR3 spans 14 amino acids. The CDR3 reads CASTKKPDLYEQYF. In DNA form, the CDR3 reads TGCGCCAGCACAAAAAAGCCGGACCTTTACGAGCAGTACTTC.

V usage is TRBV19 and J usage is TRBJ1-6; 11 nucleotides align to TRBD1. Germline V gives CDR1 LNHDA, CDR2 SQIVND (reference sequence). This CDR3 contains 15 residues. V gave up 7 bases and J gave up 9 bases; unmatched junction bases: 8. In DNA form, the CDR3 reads TGTGCCAGTACCGCCAGGGGACAGGGGGGTTCACCCCTCCACTTT. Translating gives CASTARGQGGSPLHF. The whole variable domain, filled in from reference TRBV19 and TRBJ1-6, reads DGGITQSPKYLFRKEGQNVTLSCEQNLNHDAMYWYRQDPGQGLRLIYYSQIVNDFQKGDIAEGYSVSREKKESFPLTVTSAQKNPTAFYLCASTARGQGGSPLHFGNGTRLTVT.

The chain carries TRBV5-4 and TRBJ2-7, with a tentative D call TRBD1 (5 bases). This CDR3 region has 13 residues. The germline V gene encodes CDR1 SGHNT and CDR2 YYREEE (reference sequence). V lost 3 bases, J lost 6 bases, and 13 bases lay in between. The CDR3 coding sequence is TGTGCCAGCAGCTCCCTGGCAGGGTCCGAGCAGTACTTC. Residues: CASSSLAGSEQYF.

This chain's CDR3 is CASSAETGGHSPLHF. The CDR3 DNA reads as TGTGCCAGCAGCGCCGAGACAGGGGGCCATTCACCCCTCCACTTT. The chain joins TRBV5-5 to TRBJ1-6, with 10 bases matching TRBD1. V dropped 4 bases and J dropped 8; count of bases not matched to a gene: 6. Germline loops: CDR1 SGHKS, CDR2 YYEKEE (reference sequence). This CDR3 has 15 amino acids.

This chain's CDR3 is CASREQGANYGYTF. Here the CDR3 DNA reads TGTGCCAGCAGGGAACAGGGGGCGAACTATGGCTACACCTTC. The chain recombines TRBV6-5 with TRBJ1-2, with TRBD1 matching over 9 bases. CDR1 MNHEY and CDR2 SVGAGI come from the germline V gene. This CDR3 region has 14 residues. V lost 6 bases, J lost 2 bases, and 4 bases stayed unmatched.

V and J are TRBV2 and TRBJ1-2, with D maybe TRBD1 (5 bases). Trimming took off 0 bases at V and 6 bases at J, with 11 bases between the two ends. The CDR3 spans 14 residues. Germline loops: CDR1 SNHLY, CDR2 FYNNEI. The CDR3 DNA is TGTGCCAGCAGTGAAGCTTCCAGGGTCCATGGCTACACCTTC. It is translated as CASSEASRVHGYTF.

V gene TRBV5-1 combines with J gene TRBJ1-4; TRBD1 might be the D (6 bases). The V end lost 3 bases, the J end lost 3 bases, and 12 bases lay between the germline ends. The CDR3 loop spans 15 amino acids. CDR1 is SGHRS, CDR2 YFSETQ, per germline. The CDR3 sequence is CASSSTGSANEKLFF. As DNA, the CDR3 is TGCGCCAGCAGCTCCACAGGGTCGGCTAATGAAAAACTGTTTTTT.

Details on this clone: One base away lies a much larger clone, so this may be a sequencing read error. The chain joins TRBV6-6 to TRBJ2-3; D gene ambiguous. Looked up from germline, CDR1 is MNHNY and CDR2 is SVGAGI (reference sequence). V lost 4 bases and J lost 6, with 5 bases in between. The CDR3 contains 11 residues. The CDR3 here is CASSFADTQYF. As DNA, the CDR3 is TGTGCCAGCAGTTTCGCGGATACGCAGTATTTT.

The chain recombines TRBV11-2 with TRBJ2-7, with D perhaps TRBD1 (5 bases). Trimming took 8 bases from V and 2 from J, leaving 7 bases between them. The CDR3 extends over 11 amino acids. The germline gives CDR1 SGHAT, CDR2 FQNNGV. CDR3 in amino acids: CASGATYEQYF. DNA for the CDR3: TGTGCCAGCGGGGCGACCTACGAGCAGTACTTC.